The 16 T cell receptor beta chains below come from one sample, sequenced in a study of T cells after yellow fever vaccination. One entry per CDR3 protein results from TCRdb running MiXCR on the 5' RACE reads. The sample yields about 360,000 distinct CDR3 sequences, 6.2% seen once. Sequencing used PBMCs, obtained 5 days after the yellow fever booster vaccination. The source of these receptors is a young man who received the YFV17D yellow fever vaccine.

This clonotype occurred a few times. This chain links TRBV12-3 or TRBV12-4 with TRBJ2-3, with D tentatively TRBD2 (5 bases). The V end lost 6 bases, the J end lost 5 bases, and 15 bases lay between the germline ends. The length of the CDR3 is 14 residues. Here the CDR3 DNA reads TGTGCCAGCAGCTTCCAAACTAGGAAAGATACGCAGTATTTT. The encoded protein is CASSFQTRKDTQYF.

In DNA form, the CDR3 reads TGCAGTGCTAGAGTTTGGGACGTAGCGAACACCGGGGAGCTGTTTTTT. Its protein is CSARVWDVANTGELFF. The chain carries TRBV20-1 and TRBJ2-2; D may be TRBD1 or TRBD2 (5 bases each). The CDR3 totals 16 residues. Germline lookup yields CDR1 DFQATT and CDR2 SNEGSKA (reference sequence). V was pared by 1 base and J by 0 bases, with 12 bases between.

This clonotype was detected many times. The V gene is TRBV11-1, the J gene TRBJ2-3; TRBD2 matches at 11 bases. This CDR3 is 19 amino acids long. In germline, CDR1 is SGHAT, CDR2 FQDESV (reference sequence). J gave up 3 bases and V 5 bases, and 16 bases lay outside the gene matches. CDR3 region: CASSRWGIAGGPNTDTQYF. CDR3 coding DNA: TGTGCCAGCAGCCGATGGGGTATAGCGGGAGGGCCAAATACAGATACGCAGTATTTT.

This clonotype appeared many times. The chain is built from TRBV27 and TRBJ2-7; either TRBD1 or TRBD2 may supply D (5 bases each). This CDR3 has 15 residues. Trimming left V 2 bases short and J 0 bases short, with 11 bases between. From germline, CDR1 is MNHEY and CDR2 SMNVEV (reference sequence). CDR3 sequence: CASSLRDGLSYEQYF. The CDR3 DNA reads TGTGCCAGCAGTTTACGGGACGGACTCTCCTACGAGCAGTACTTC.

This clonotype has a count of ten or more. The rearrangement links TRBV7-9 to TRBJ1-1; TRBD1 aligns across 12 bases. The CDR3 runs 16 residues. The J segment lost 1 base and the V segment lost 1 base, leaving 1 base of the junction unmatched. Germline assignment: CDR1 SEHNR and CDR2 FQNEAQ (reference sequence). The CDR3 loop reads CASSLEGQGANTEAFF. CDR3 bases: TGTGCCAGCAGCTTAGAGGGACAGGGGGCGAACACTGAAGCTTTCTTT.

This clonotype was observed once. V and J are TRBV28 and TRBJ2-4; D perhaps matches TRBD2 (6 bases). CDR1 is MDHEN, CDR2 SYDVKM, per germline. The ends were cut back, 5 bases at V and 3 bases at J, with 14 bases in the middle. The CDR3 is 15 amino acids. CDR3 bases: TGTGCCAGCAGTAAAGCGGGCCGCCTCAAAAACATTCAGTACTTC. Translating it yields CASSKAGRLKNIQYF.

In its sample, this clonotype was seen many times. The chain's CDR3 is CASSLDGGRAPEQFF. The DNA of the CDR3 is TGTGCCAGCAGTTTAGACGGCGGGAGGGCCCCTGAGCAGTTCTTC. V is TRBV12-3 or TRBV12-4 and J is TRBJ2-1; TRBD2 matches at 9 bases. The length of the CDR3 is 15 residues. Germline trimming cut 1 base from V and 9 bases from J; bases unmatched to any gene: 7.

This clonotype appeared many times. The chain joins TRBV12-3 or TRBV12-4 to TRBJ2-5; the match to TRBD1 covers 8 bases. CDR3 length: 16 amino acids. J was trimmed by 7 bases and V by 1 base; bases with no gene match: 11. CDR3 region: CASSLEGAGGLVTQYF. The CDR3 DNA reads TGTGCCAGCAGTTTAGAAGGCGCAGGGGGCTTGGTGACCCAGTACTTC.

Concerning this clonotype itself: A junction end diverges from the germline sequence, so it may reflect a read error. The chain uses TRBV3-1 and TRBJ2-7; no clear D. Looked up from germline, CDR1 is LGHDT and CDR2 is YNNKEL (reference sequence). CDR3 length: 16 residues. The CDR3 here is CASSPSSAFRSYEQHF. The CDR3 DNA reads TGTGCCAGCAGCCCCTCAAGCGCTTTCAGGTCCTACGAGCAGCACTTC.

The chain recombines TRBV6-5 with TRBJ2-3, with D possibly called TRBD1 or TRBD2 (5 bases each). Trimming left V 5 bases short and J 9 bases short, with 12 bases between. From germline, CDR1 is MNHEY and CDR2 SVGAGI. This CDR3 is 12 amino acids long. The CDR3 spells CASSPTRGTQYF. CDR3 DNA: TGTGCCAGCAGTCCTACTAGGGGCACGCAGTATTTT.

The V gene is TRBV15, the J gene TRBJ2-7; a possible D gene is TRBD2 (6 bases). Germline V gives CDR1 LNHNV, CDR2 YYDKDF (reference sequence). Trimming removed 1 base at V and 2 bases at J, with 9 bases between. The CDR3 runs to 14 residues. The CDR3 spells CATSRGERAYEQYF. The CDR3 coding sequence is TGTGCCACCAGCAGAGGGGAGCGGGCCTACGAGCAGTACTTC.

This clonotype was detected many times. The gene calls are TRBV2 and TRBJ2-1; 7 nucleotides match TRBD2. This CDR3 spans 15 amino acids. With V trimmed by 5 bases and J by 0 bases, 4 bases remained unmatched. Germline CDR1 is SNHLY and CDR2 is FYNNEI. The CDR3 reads CASSLADSSYNEQFF. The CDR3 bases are TGTGCCAGCAGTCTAGCGGATAGCTCCTACAATGAGCAGTTCTTC.

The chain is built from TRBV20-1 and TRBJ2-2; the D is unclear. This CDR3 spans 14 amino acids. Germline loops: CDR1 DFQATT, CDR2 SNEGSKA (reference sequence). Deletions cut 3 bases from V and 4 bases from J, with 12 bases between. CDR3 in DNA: TGCAGTGCTAGGCGGCGGCTGGTCACCGGGGAGCTGTTTTTT. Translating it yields CSARRRLVTGELFF.

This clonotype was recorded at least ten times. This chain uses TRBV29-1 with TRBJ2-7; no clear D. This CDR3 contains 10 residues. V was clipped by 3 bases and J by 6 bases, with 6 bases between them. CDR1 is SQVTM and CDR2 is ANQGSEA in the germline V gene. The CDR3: CSVDVGEQYF. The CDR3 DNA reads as TGCAGCGTTGACGTCGGCGAGCAGTACTTC.

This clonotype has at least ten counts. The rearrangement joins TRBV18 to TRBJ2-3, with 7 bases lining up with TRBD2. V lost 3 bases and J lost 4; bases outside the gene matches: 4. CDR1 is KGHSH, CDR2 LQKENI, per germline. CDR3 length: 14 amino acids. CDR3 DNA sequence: TGTGCCAGCTCACCTGGGAGGGAAGCAGATACGCAGTATTTT. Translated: CASSPGREADTQYF.

CDR3 sequence: CASSEALMGELKLDTQYF. CDR3 sequence (DNA): TGTGCCAGCAGTGAAGCGCTTATGGGGGAGTTGAAATTGGATACGCAGTATTTT. The rearrangement uses TRBV2 and TRBJ2-3; TRBD1 or TRBD2 may be the D gene (5 bases each). V lost 0 bases and J 6 bases, leaving 22 bases between the germline ends. This CDR3 has 18 amino acids. Germline V gene data show CDR1 as SNHLY and CDR2 as FYNNEI.